This is a list of T cell receptor beta chains from one sample in a study of T cells in localized non-small cell lung cancer. Generated by immunoSEQ multiplex PCR, the TCRdb table keeps only in-frame clones and is missing some. The table shows around 25,000 clones, with more than 85% occurring only once. Sequenced material: peripheral blood, taken before any cancer treatment. These receptor sequences come from a man aged 35-69 years with stage III squamous cell lung carcinoma. CDR3s include the opening cysteine and the closing phenylalanine or tryptophan. Each record gives: CDR3 protein, V gene, D gene. D genes are given only for firm matches.

CSVKGTSASHF TRBV29-1 TRBD2
CASSPGGAGTGELFF TRBV7-3 TRBD2
CSVGTSGTDTQYF TRBV29-1 TRBD2
CAISESGASRPQHF TRBV10-3 -
CASSPDSTRDGNYGYTF TRBV5-1 -
CSVSPRLAGVHEQYF TRBV29-1 TRBD2
CASSQERAGGLGTQYF TRBV4-3 TRBD2
CASSPPPDRSQHF TRBV28 -
CASSQVGVSTDTQYF TRBV28 -
CASSNGQGLNTEAFF TRBV19 TRBD1
CASRLEAGGRSNEQFF TRBV7-2 TRBD2
CASSQGANSPLHF TRBV7-3 -
CASRSGTSGSGYEQYF TRBV28 TRBD2
CSGLAGFGGSYEQYF TRBV29-1 TRBD2
CAWRGQGVRTQYF TRBV30 TRBD1
CASSYLAFSEEETQYF TRBV7-2 -
CASSRAGVTEAFF TRBV6-5 -
CASTLSDRTNQPQHF TRBV28 TRBD1
CASSLVGPDTEAFF TRBV5-8 -
CATGQASYEQYF TRBV27 TRBD1
CASSPVRGTDTQYF TRBV5-6 -
CASSPTTSGGPYEQYF TRBV5-1 TRBD2
CASRSSTDTQYF TRBV2 -
CAWSGGDRVLGYSNQPQHF TRBV30 TRBD1
CASSPGEATEAFF TRBV4-3 -
CASSLAPGAVGEQYF TRBV5-6 -
CSVGGTSPRTGELFF TRBV29-1 TRBD2
CASNPGSSGEQYF TRBV9 -
CASSFGEGVEAFF TRBV11-2 -
CATTGPGDPYEQYF TRBV15 -
CASSLAPPGANEKLFF TRBV5-1 -
CASISGPYNEQFF TRBV27 -
CASSLLPSSYEQYF TRBV7-9 -
CSARGFRFIGEQFF TRBV29-1 -
CASSDGTSGGNEQFF TRBV6-4 TRBD2
CASTLAEETQYF TRBV6-6 -
CASRLLDSPLHF TRBV19 -
CSVETGNSNQPQHF TRBV29-1 TRBD1
CASSVAGTGNTIYF TRBV9 -
CASTPGGTSGLPYEQYF TRBV5-4 TRBD2
CASSVLPEADTQYF TRBV9 -
CASSAHQGTEAFF TRBV7-2 -
CSAEGWTDDSGANVLTF TRBV29-1 -
CASSGGKEPQHF TRBV2 -
CASRTVPNTEAFF TRBV2 -
CSTDGAWGYTF TRBV29-1 -
CASSLEGYTNTGELFF TRBV5-1 -
CASSHDPLEQFF TRBV28 -
CASSIPGNQPQHF TRBV19 -
CASSSRTPRGPYGYTF TRBV27 -
CASSSGLLSTDTQYF TRBV5-1 -
CASSPGGTDTQYF TRBV18 -
CASSIEVGKLFF TRBV19 -
CASSTGQGAISPLHF TRBV7-3 TRBD1
CASSLRDSRGNSPLHF TRBV18 TRBD1
CASSPGTGLVSPLHF TRBV5-1 TRBD1
CASSLTVGGTQYF TRBV11-3 -
CASTQLAGLTEQYF TRBV19 TRBD2
CASSRTGGSSGKLFF TRBV28 TRBD1